This T cell receptor (beta chain) was obtained from a study of patients and donors after allogeneic stem cell transplantation. This CDR3 has 14 amino acids. Germline CDR1 KGHDR, CDR2 SFDVKD. The V segment lost 1 base and the J segment 9 bases; nucleotides outside the gene matches: 3. Using its own MiXCR run on the RT-PCR reads, TCRdb lists one record per CDR3 protein. The sample carries about 110,000 distinct CDR3 sequences, around 33% recorded once. This receptor was taken from a human donor who was either an allogeneic HSCT recipient or a stem cell or donor lymphocyte infusion donor (not recorded which). It is not recorded whose cells these are; they may come from a transplant donor. The V gene is TRBV24-1, the J gene TRBJ2-1; 9 bases agree with TRBD1. Specimen: blood, either unsorted or a sorted T cell fraction (not recorded which). The CDR3 DNA sequence: TGTGCCACCAGTGATTTTGGGACAGGGCTTGAGCAGTTCTTC. It translates to CATSDFGTGLEQFF.